This paragraph covers one TCR beta chain sequence. No antigen is known for it. The data originate from a study of a mutant IDH1 vaccine in newly diagnosed glioma. Study background: Patients began vaccination 4-6 weeks after radiotherapy alone, or with temozolomide cycles. Sex distribution of treated patients was around 62% male and roughly 40% female; mean age was about 40 years. Before enrollment, patients got radiotherapy alone, temozolomide alone, or mostly the combination. Held at week 35, visit V12 was the safety follow-up, and visit V13 followed at week 47.

Time point in this sample: week 35, safety follow-up. Every single dose of the vaccine, 300 ug of mutant IDH1 20-mer peptide, came with topical imiquimod. The germline CDR1 and CDR2 sequences are MRHNA and SNTAGT. J gave up 4 bases and V 2 bases, and 4 bases lay outside the gene matches. The CDR3 has 15 residues. Clones were read by immunoSEQ multiplex PCR, and TCRdb kept only the in-frame ones, dropping some. The sample has about 48,000 clones; more than 60% are singletons. V usage is TRBV6-4 and J usage is TRBJ2-5; TRBD2 matches 10 bases. Here the sequenced sample was PBMCs, taken from a glioma patient whose treatment included an IDH1 peptide vaccine. This sequence was found in a man aged 40-50 years with glioma. For the CDR3, the DNA is TGTGCCAGCAGTGACAAGGCTAGCGGGGGAGAGACCCAGTACTTC. Translated, it gives CASSDKASGGETQYF.